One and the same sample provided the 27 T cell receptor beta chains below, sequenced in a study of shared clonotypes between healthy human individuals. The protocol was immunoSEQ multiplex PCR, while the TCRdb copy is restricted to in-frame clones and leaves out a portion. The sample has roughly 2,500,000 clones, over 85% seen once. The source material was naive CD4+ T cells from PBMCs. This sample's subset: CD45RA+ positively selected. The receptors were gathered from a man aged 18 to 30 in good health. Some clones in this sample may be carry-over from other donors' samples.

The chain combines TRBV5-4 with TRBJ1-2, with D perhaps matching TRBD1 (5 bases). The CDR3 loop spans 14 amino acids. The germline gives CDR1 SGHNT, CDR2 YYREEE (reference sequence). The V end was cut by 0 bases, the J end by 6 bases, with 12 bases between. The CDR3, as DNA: TGTGCCAGCAGCTTGGCTGGCAGGGAGCATGGCTACACCTTC. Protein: CASSLAGREHGYTF.

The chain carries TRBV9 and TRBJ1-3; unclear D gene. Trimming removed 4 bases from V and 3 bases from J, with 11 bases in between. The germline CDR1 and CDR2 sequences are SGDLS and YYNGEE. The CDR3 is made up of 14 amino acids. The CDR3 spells CASSPPPGGNTIYF. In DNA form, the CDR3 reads TGTGCCAGCAGCCCCCCTCCGGGTGGAAACACCATATATTTT.

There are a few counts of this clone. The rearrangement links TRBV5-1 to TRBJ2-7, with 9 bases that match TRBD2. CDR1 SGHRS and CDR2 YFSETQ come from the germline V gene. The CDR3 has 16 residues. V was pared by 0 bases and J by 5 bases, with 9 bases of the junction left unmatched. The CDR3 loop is CASSLVLAGGPDEQYF. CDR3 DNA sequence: TGCGCCAGCAGCTTGGTCTTGGCGGGAGGGCCAGACGAGCAGTACTTC.

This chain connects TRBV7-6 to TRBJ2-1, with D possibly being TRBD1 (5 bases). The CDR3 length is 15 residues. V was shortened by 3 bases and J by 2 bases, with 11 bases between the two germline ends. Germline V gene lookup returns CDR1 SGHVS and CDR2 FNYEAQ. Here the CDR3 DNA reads TGTGCCAGCAGCTTGTACCAGGGCGCCTACAATGAGCAGTTCTTC. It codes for CASSLYQGAYNEQFF.

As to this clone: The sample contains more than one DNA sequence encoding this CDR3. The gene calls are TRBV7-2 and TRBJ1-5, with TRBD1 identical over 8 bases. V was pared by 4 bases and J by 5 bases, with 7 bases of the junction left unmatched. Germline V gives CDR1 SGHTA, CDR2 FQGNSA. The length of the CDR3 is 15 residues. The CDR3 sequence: CASSSPTGVHQPQHF. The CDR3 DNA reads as TGTGCCAGCAGCTCACCGACAGGGGTACATCAGCCCCAGCATTTT. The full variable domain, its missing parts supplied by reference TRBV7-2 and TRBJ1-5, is GAGVSQSPSNKVTEKGKDVELRCDPISGHTALYWYRQSLGQGLEFLIYFQGNSAPDKSGLPSDRFSAERTGGSVSTLTIQRTQQEDSAVYLCASSSPTGVHQPQHFGDGTRLSIL.

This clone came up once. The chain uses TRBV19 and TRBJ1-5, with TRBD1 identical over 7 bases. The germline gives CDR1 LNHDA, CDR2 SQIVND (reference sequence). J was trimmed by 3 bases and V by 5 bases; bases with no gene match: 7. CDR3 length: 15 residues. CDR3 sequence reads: CASSLVRGDNQPQHF. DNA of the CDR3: TGTGCCAGTAGTTTAGTCAGGGGGGACAATCAGCCCCAGCATTTT.

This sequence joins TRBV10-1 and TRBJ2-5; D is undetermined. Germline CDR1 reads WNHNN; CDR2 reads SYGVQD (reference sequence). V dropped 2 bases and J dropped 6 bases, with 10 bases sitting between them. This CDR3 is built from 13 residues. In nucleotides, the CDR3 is TGCGCCAGCAGTGAGAAGTTAGGGCAGACCCAGTACTTC. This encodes CASSEKLGQTQYF.

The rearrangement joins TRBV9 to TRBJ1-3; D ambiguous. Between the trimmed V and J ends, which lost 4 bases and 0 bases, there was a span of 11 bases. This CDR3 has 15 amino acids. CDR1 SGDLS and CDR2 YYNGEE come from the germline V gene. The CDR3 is CASSSSPHSGNTIYF. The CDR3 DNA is TGTGCCAGCAGCTCCTCCCCGCACTCTGGAAACACCATATATTTT.

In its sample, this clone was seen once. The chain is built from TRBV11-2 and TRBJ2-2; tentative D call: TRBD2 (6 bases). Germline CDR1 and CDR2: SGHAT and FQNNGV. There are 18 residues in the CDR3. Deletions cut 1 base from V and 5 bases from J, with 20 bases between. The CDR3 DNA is TGTGCCAGCAGCTTAGTAGGAGGGCAACGGGGAGCGACCGGGGAGCTGTTTTTT. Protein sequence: CASSLVGGQRGATGELFF.

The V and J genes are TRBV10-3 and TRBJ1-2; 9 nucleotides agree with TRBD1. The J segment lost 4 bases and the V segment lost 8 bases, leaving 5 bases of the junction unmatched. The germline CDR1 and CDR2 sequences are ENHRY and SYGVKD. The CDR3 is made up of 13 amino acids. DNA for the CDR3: TGTGCCATCGGACAGGGGACTTTCTATGGCTACACCTTC. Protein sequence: CAIGQGTFYGYTF.

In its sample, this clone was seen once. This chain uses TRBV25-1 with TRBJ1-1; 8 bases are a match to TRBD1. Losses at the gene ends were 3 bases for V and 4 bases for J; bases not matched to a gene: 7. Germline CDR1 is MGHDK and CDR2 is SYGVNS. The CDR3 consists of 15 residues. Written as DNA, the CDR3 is TGTGCCAGCAGTGACCCCACAGGGGGAAGCACTGAAGCTTTCTTT. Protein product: CASSDPTGGSTEAFF.

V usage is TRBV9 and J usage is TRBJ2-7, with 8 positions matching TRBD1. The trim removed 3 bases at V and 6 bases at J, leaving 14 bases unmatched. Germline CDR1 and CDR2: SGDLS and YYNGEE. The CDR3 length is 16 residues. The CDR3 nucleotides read TGTGCCAGCAGCGCACGAATTGGCGGACAGGGCGGCGAGCAGTACTTC. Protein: CASSARIGGQGGEQYF.

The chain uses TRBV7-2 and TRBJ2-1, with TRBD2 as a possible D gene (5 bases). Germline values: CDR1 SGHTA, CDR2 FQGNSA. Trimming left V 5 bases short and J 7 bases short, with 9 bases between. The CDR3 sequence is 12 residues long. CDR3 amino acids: CASSRRRNEQFF. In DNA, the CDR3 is TGTGCCAGCAGCCGAAGGAGGAATGAGCAGTTCTTC. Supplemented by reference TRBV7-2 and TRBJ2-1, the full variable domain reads GAGVSQSPSNKVTEKGKDVELRCDPISGHTALYWYRQSLGQGLEFLIYFQGNSAPDKSGLPSDRFSAERTGGSVSTLTIQRTQQEDSAVYLCASSRRRNEQFFGPGTRLTVL.

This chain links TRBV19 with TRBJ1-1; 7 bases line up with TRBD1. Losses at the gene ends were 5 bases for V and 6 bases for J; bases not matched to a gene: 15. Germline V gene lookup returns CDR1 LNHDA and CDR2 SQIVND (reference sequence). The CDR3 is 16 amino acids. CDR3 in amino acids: CASSSAYRDSHAEAFF. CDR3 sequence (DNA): TGTGCCAGTAGTTCGGCATACAGGGACAGTCACGCTGAAGCTTTCTTT.

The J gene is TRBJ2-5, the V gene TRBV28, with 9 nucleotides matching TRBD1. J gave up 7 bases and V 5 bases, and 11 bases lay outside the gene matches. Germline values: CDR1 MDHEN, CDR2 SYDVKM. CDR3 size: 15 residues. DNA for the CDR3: TGTGCCAGCAGTCCCGGGACAGGGTCGTTTGGGACCCAGTACTTC. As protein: CASSPGTGSFGTQYF.

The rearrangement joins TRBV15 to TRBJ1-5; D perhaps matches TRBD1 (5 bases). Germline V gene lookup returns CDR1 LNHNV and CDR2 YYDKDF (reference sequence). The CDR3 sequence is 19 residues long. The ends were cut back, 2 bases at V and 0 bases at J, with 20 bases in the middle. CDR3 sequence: CATSRSPRREDDSNQPQHF. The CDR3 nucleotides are TGTGCCACCAGCAGATCCCCCCGCAGGGAGGATGATAGCAATCAGCCCCAGCATTTT.

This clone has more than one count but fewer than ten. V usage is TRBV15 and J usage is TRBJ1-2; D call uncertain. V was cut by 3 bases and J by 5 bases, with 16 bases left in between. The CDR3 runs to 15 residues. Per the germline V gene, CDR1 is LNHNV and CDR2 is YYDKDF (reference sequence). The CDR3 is CATSRSVGPSYGYTF. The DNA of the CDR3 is TGTGCCACCAGCAGGTCGGTAGGACCCAGTTATGGCTACACCTTC.

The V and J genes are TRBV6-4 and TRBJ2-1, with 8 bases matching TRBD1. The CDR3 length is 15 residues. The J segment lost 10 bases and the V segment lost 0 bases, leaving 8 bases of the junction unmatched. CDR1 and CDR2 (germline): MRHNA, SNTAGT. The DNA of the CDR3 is TGTGCCAGCAGTGACTCGTACCAGACAGGGGTCGAGCAGTTCTTC. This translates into CASSDSYQTGVEQFF.

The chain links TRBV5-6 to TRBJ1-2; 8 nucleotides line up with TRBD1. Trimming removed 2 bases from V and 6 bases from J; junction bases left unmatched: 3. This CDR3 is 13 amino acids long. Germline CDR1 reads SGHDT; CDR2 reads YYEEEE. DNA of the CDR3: TGTGCCAGCAGCTTCAGGGGGCTCAATGGCTACACCTTC. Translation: CASSFRGLNGYTF.

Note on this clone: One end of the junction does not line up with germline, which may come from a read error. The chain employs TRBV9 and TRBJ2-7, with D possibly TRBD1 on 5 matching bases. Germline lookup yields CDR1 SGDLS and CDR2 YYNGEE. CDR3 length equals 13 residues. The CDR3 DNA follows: TGTGCCAGCAGCCAGACTCCAGGGTATGAGCAATACTTC. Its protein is CASSQTPGYEQYF. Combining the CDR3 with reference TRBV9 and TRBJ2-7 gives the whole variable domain DSGVTQTPKHLITATGQRVTLRCSPRSGDLSVYWYQQSLDQGLQFLIQYYNGEERAKGNILERFSAQQFPDLHSELNLSSLELGDSALYFCASSQTPGYEQYFGPGTRLTVT.

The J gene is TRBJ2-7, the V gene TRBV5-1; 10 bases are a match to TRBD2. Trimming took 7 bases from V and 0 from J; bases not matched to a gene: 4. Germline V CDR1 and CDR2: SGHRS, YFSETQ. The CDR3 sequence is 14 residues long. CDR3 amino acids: CASASGSPSYEQYF. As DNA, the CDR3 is TGCGCCAGCGCTAGCGGGAGTCCCTCCTACGAGCAGTACTTC.

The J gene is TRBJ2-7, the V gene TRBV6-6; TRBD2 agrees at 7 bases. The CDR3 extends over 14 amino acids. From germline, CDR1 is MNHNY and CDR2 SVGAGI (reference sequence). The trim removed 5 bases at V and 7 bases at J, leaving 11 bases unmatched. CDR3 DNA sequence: TGTGCCAGCAGTCCCCGGGACTACTTGTTGGAGCAGTACTTC. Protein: CASSPRDYLLEQYF.

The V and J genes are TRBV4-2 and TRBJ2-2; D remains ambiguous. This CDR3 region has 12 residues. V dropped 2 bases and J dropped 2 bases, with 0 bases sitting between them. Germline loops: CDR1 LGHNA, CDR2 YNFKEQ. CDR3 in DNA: TGTGCCAGCAGCCAAAACACCGGGGAGCTGTTTTTT. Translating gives CASSQNTGELFF.

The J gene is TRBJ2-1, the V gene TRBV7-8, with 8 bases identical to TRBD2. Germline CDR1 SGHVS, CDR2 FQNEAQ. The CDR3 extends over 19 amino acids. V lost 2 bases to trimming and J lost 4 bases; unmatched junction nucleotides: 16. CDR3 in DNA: TGTGCCAGCAGCTTATCGCCCCCGACTAGCGCTCGCATTTACAATGAGCAGTTCTTC. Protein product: CASSLSPPTSARIYNEQFF.

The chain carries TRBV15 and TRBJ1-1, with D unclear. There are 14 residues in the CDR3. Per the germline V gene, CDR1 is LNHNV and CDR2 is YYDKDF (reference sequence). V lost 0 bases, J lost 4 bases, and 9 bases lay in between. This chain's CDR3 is CATSREGGITEAFF. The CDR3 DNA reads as TGTGCCACCAGCAGAGAGGGCGGGATCACTGAAGCTTTCTTT.

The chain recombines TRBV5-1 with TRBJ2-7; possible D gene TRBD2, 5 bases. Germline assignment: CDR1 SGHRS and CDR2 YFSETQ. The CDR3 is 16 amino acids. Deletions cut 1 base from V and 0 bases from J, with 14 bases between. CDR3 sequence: CASSLWKTGNSYEQYF. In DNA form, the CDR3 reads TGCGCCAGCAGCTTGTGGAAAACCGGGAACTCCTACGAGCAGTACTTC.

The CDR3 DNA follows: TGTGCCAGCAGCTTAGGCGTCAGCCCGTACAATGAGCAGTTCTTC. It yields the protein CASSLGVSPYNEQFF. The chain employs TRBV7-7 and TRBJ2-1; D is unresolved. This CDR3 region has 15 residues. V dropped 1 base and J dropped 4 bases, with 11 bases sitting between them. CDR1 and CDR2 (germline): SSHAT, FNYEAQ (reference sequence).